These T cell receptor beta chains were read from a single sample in a study of response to subunit inactivated influenza vaccine. Via MiXCR, TCRdb re-called the RT-PCR reads, giving one row per CDR3 protein. Of around 760,000 distinct CDR3 sequences in the sample, approximately 15% were seen once. Sequenced here: PBMCs from blood, sampled about 14 days before vaccination. These receptor sequences come from a man aged 45-65 years who received an inactivated influenza vaccine. Both conserved end residues are part of each CDR3. D genes are given only for firm matches. Rows may omit the clone size; those that give it use once, few, many or a size class.

clone_size,j_call,d_call,v_call,cdr3_aa,cdr3_nt
NA,TRBJ2-2,NA,TRBV5-6,CASTQGRVVTGELFF,TGTGCCAGCACACAAGGCAGGGTGGTCACCGGGGAGCTGTTTTTT
few,TRBJ2-3,NA,TRBV25-1,CASRKNRGFSTDTQYF,TGTGCCAGCAGGAAGAATCGGGGTTTTAGCACAGATACGCAGTATTTT
few,TRBJ2-1,NA,TRBV20-1,CSARYGTNEQFF,TGCAGTGCTAGATACGGTACCAATGAGCAGTTCTTC
many,TRBJ2-7,TRBD1,TRBV12-3/TRBV12-4,CASSEDRRGEQYF,TGTGCCAGCAGCGAGGACAGGCGTGGGGAGCAGTACTTC
few,TRBJ2-7,NA,TRBV3-1,CASSQDSVSYEQYF,TGTGCCAGCAGCCAAGACTCAGTTTCCTACGAGCAGTACTTC
NA,TRBJ1-5,NA,TRBV3-1,CASSQGDGNQPQHF,TGTGCCAGCAGCCAAGGAGACGGCAATCAGCCCCAGCATTTT
few,TRBJ2-1,TRBD2,TRBV12-3/TRBV12-4,CASSSLAVAYNEQFF,TGTGCCAGCAGTTCCCTAGCGGTTGCCTACAATGAGCAGTTCTTC
many,TRBJ2-1,TRBD1,TRBV5-1,CASRPGQYNEQFF,TGCGCCAGCAGACCGGGACAGTACAATGAGCAGTTCTTC
NA,TRBJ2-6,TRBD1,TRBV7-6,CASSQGDPGANVLTF,TGTGCCAGCAGCCAGGGGGACCCTGGGGCCAACGTCCTGACTTTC
NA,TRBJ2-1,TRBD1,TRBV4-2,CASSLGQGVSYNEQFF,TGTGCCAGCAGCCTGGGACAGGGTGTCTCCTACAATGAGCAGTTCTTC
NA,TRBJ2-5,TRBD2,TRBV7-6,CASSFTSGQETQYF,TGTGCCAGCAGCTTTACTAGCGGCCAAGAGACCCAGTACTTC
NA,TRBJ2-5,TRBD1,TRBV7-2,CASSLVLGQGKETQYF,TGTGCCAGCAGCTTAGTGCTGGGACAGGGGAAAGAGACCCAGTACTTC
many,TRBJ2-5,NA,TRBV4-3,CASSRSSRTEGETQYF,TGCGCCAGCAGCCGGAGCTCCCGGACAGAAGGGGAGACCCAGTACTTC
few,TRBJ2-5,TRBD1,TRBV5-5,CASSYGTGETQYF,TGTGCCAGCAGCTATGGGACAGGCGAGACCCAGTACTTC
many,TRBJ1-6,TRBD1,TRBV2,CASRDREISPLHF,TGTGCCAGCAGGGACAGGGAGATTTCACCCCTCCACTTT
many,TRBJ2-1,TRBD2,TRBV7-8,CASSGGTNYNEQFF,TGTGCCAGCAGCGGGGGGACTAACTACAATGAGCAGTTCTTC
many,TRBJ2-1,NA,TRBV4-2,CASSQTYNEQFF,TGTGCCAGCAGCCAAACCTACAATGAGCAGTTCTTC
NA,TRBJ1-2,NA,TRBV2,CASRRRTVNYGYTF,TGTGCCAGCAGGCGCCGGACAGTGAACTATGGCTACACCTTC
NA,TRBJ2-7,NA,TRBV12-3/TRBV12-4,CASSLLTSYEQYF,TGTGCCAGCAGTCTCCTTACCTCCTACGAGCAGTACTTC
few,TRBJ1-1,TRBD1,TRBV7-2,CASTPWGQGMNTEAFF,TGTGCCAGCACCCCCTGGGGACAGGGGATGAACACTGAAGCTTTCTTT
few,TRBJ2-1,NA,TRBV11-2,CASSLSIQFDNEQFF,TGTGCCAGCAGCTTATCGATACAGTTCGACAATGAGCAGTTCTTC
NA,TRBJ2-3,NA,TRBV6-6,CASREQGTDTQYF,TGTGCCAGCAGGGAACAGGGCACAGATACGCAGTATTTT
few,TRBJ2-3,NA,TRBV7-9,CASSDSDTQYF,TGTGCCAGCAGTGATTCAGATACGCAGTATTTT
many,TRBJ2-5,NA,TRBV12-3/TRBV12-4,CASSLAQGGQETQYF,TGCGCCAGCAGCTTGGCCCAGGGGGGGCAAGAGACCCAGTACTTC
many,TRBJ1-2,NA,TRBV29-1,CSVGPGGYGYTF,TGCAGCGTTGGTCCGGGAGGCTATGGCTACACCTTC
few,TRBJ1-5,NA,TRBV5-6,CASSRQDSQPQHF,TGTGCCAGCAGCCGGCAGGACAGTCAGCCCCAGCATTTT
NA,TRBJ2-3,NA,TRBV7-2,CASSFTRGSTDTQYF,TGTGCCAGCAGCTTCACCAGGGGTTCCACAGATACGCAGTATTTT
NA,TRBJ2-1,TRBD1,TRBV20-1,CSAGGTGGRSYNEQFF,TGCAGTGCTGGTGGGACAGGGGGTAGGTCCTACAATGAGCAGTTCTTC
few,TRBJ2-5,NA,TRBV20-1,CSVPRGFAETQYF,TGCAGTGTCCCGCGAGGGTTTGCGGAGACCCAGTACTTC
few,TRBJ2-5,TRBD2,TRBV29-1,CSVEWLAGVVETQYF,TGCAGCGTTGAGTGGCTAGCGGGAGTGGTAGAGACCCAGTACTTC
few,TRBJ2-7,NA,TRBV7-7,CASSFSDRSYEQYF,TGTGCCAGCAGCTTCTCTGACAGATCCTACGAGCAGTACTTC
NA,TRBJ1-2,NA,TRBV5-1,CASWGKDSDNGYTF,TGCGCCAGCTGGGGTAAAGACTCAGACAATGGCTACACCTTC
few,TRBJ1-4,TRBD1,TRBV12-3/TRBV12-4,CASSPTGGSEKLFF,TGTGCCAGCAGTCCGACAGGGGGTTCTGAAAAACTGTTTTTT
many,TRBJ2-7,NA,TRBV19,CAVGDEQYF,TGTGCCGTAGGGGACGAGCAGTACTTC
few,TRBJ2-1,NA,TRBV7-2,CASSPSFYNEQFF,TGTGCCAGCAGCCCTTCCTTTTACAATGAGCAGTTCTTC
NA,TRBJ2-2,TRBD2,TRBV7-2,CASSFKREGTGELFF,TGTGCCAGCAGCTTTAAGCGGGAAGGAACCGGGGAGCTGTTTTTT
few,TRBJ2-3,NA,TRBV20-1,CSATLPLKSTDTQYF,TGCAGTGCTACGCTACCGCTGAAGAGCACAGATACGCAGTATTTT
NA,TRBJ2-5,TRBD2,TRBV12-3/TRBV12-4,CASSSTPDGLEETQYF,TGTGCCAGCAGTTCCACCCCGGACGGACTAGAAGAGACCCAGTACTTC
NA,TRBJ1-5,NA,TRBV18,CASSPVFATNSNQPQHF,TGTGCCAGCTCACCTGTCTTCGCTACGAATAGCAATCAGCCCCAGCATTTT
many,TRBJ1-5,NA,TRBV6-5,CASSYGVFQPQHF,TGTGCCAGCAGTTACGGGGTTTTTCAGCCCCAGCATTTT
NA,TRBJ2-2,NA,TRBV29-1,CSVRDTHTGELFF,TGCAGCGTCCGGGACACCCACACCGGGGAGCTGTTTTTT
NA,TRBJ2-7,NA,TRBV5-6,CASSKPTYEQYF,TGTGCCAGCAGCAAGCCGACCTACGAGCAGTACTTC
few,TRBJ2-7,TRBD1,TRBV3-1,CARDVSGTVYEQYF,TGTGCCAGAGACGTATCCGGGACAGTATACGAGCAGTACTTC
NA,TRBJ1-1,TRBD1,TRBV12-3/TRBV12-4,CASSGDRNTEAFF,TGTGCCAGCAGTGGGGACAGAAACACTGAAGCTTTCTTT
NA,TRBJ2-2,NA,TRBV12-3/TRBV12-4,CASCLVLVWSGPNTGELFF,TGTGCCAGCTGTTTAGTCTTAGTTTGGTCCGGCCCGAACACCGGGGAGCTGTTTTTT
few,TRBJ2-1,TRBD1,TRBV3-1,CASSQAWGQGLTYNEQFF,TGTGCCAGCAGCCAAGCCTGGGGACAGGGACTTACCTACAATGAGCAGTTCTTC
NA,TRBJ1-1,NA,TRBV9,CASSVEVANTEAFF,TGTGCCAGCAGCGTAGAGGTGGCGAACACTGAAGCTTTCTTT
NA,TRBJ2-1,TRBD2,TRBV12-3/TRBV12-4,CASSITSRLAGGSEQFF,TGTGCCAGCAGTATTACCTCACGACTAGCGGGAGGAAGTGAGCAGTTCTTC
few,TRBJ2-1,NA,TRBV11-2,CASSFRTDNEQFF,TGTGCCAGCAGCTTTCGGACAGACAATGAGCAGTTCTTC
NA,TRBJ2-3,NA,TRBV7-2,CASSLGAGIPDTQYF,TGTGCCAGCAGCTTAGGGGCAGGAATCCCAGATACGCAGTATTTT